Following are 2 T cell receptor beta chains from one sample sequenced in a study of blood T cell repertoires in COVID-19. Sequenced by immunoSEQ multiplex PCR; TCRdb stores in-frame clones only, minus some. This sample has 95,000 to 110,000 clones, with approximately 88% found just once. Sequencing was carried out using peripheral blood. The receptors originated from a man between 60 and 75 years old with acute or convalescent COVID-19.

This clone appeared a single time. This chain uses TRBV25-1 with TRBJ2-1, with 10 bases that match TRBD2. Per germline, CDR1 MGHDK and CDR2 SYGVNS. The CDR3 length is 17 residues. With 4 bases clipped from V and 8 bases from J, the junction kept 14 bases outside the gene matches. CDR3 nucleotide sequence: TGTGCCAGCAGTGCCACATCCCTAGCGGGAGTTTTCGATGAGCAGTTCTTC. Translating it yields CASSATSLAGVFDEQFF.

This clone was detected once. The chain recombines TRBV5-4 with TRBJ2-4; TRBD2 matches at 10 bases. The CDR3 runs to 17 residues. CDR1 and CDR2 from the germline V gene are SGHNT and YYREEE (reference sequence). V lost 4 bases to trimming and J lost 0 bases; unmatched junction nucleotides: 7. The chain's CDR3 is CASSDPLAGRAKNIQYF. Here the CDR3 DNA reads TGTGCCAGCAGCGATCCACTAGCGGGGAGAGCCAAAAACATTCAGTACTTC.